This is a list of T cell receptor beta chains from one sample in a study of T cell responses to AZD1222 COVID-19 vaccine. The repertoire was sequenced with immunoSEQ multiplex PCR; TCRdb's copy has only in-frame clones and lacks some. This sample carries roughly 78,000 clones, 70% to 85% of them seen once, and the ten largest clones take 2.5% to 3.5%. This specimen consisted of peripheral blood, obtained on day 0 of AZD1222 vaccination. These receptors all stem from an adult in good health. Both conserved end residues are trimmed from each CDR3. Each record gives: V gene, J gene, CDR3 protein.

TRBV5-4	TRBJ1-1	ASSLETTGTQETF
TRBV10-3	TRBJ2-1	AISSQGDGTSGYNEQF
TRBV4-3	TRBJ1-2	ASSQDKTGWAGYT
TRBV6-5	TRBJ1-6	ASTRGRELPLH
TRBV13	TRBJ2-7	ASSLLGEQY
TRBV12-3/TRBV12-4	TRBJ2-7	ASSHQYEQY
TRBV10-3	TRBJ1-3	AISESRDGSSGNTIY
TRBV9	TRBJ2-3	ASSVAGGSTDTQY
TRBV6-5	TRBJ2-4	ASSTGGEAKNIQY
TRBV2	TRBJ2-1	ASSELGTGNNEQF
TRBV29-1	TRBJ1-4	SVLGRADGEKLF
TRBV10-3	TRBJ2-3	AISDTSGDTQY
TRBV11-2	TRBJ1-1	ASSLEARNTEAF
TRBV6-5	TRBJ1-5	ASTGGTQPQH
TRBV7-3	TRBJ1-5	ASRRYETGTNQPQH
TRBV5-5	TRBJ2-5	ASSTIFGTSGSKETQY
TRBV14	TRBJ2-7	ASSQEDIGYYEQY
TRBV3-1/TRBV3-2	TRBJ2-1	ASSRGGGMKAYNEQF
TRBV7-3	TRBJ1-1	ASSPRPTVNTEAF
TRBV9	TRBJ1-3	ASSTLDIASGNTIY
TRBV5-4	TRBJ2-2	ASSKTSGGTNTGELF
TRBV19	TRBJ1-6	ASGSLESSPLH
TRBV5-6	TRBJ1-1	ASSLRDRMNTEAF
TRBV19	TRBJ2-1	ASSPLAGGREQF
TRBV7-9	TRBJ1-1	ASSLVGGRYGAETEAF
TRBV12-5	TRBJ2-4	ASGLVSGGIQY
TRBV5-1	TRBJ1-5	ASSLEGGSNQPQH
TRBV3-1/TRBV3-2	TRBJ2-2	ASSQGNGGTGELF
TRBV29-1	TRBJ2-1	SGGGQRSYEQF
TRBV15	TRBJ1-1	ATSPRGGRSAEAF
TRBV2	TRBJ1-2	ASSERGIGYT
TRBV29-1	TRBJ1-1	SVEDKGGRGWNTEAF
TRBV12-3/TRBV12-4	TRBJ1-1	ASSFSVPEAF
TRBV4-3	TRBJ1-5	ASSQDTSRPPQH
TRBV9	TRBJ1-2	ASTTCSPYGYT
TRBV29-1	TRBJ1-5	SVALDRGSNQPQH
TRBV3-1/TRBV3-2	TRBJ1-1	ASSQSVGNTEAF
TRBV24-1	TRBJ1-5	ATSRPGPPGEPQH
TRBV7-2	TRBJ2-3	ASSLRGMSTDTQY
TRBV7-2	TRBJ1-5	ASSGGGRNQPQH
TRBV4-2	TRBJ1-6	ASSARRLGFESYNSPLH
TRBV4-2	TRBJ2-1	ASSQDLTSGGARGNEQF
TRBV4-2	TRBJ2-3	ASSPYQISSGGARDTQY
TRBV6-5	TRBJ2-3	ASYRAGSTDTQY
TRBV3-1/TRBV3-2	TRBJ1-1	ASSRTRDSEAF
TRBV30	TRBJ1-2	AWSPQRADYGYT
TRBV3-1/TRBV3-2	TRBJ1-1	ASSVQGRGTEAF
TRBV6-5	TRBJ1-3	ASRFRAGNTIY
TRBV18	TRBJ1-3	ASSLNHRTGSGNTIY
TRBV19	TRBJ2-3	ASSIGPTDTQY
TRBV6-2/TRBV6-3	TRBJ1-2	ASSYSSLQPNYGYT
TRBV19	TRBJ1-4	ASSIPGPELF
TRBV19	TRBJ1-2	ASSLRPDTNYGYT
TRBV6-6	TRBJ1-2	ASSRMGQAGAHNYGYT
TRBV4-3	TRBJ1-2	ASSQTGGAKVTGYT
TRBV6-5	TRBJ1-1	ASSPEANTEAF
TRBV5-4	TRBJ1-6	ASSLVQGNSPLH
TRBV20-1	TRBJ2-7	SASKELEANYEQY
TRBV24-1	TRBJ2-5	ATSDSTVEGAETQY